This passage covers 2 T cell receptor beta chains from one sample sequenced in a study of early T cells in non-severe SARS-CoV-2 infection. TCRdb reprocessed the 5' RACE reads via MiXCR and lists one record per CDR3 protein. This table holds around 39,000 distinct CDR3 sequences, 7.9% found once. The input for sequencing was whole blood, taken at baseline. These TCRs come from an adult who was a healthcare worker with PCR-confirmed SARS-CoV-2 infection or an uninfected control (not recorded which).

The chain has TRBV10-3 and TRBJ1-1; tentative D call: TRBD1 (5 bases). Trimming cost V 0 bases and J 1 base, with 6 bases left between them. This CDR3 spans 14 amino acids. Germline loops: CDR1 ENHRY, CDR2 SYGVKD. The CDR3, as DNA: TGTGCCATCAGTGAGTCTGGGGGGAACACTGAAGCTTTCTTT. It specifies CAISESGGNTEAFF.

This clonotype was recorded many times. The CDR3 sequence is CASSQQGISPLHF. The CDR3 DNA reads as TGTGCCAGCAGTCAACAGGGGATTTCACCCCTCCACTTT. The genes are TRBV27 and TRBJ1-6; 7 bases match TRBD1. V was clipped by 5 bases and J by 9 bases; unmatched bases: 4. The CDR3 covers 13 residues. CDR1 MNHEY and CDR2 SMNVEV come from the germline V gene (reference sequence).